The 14 T cell receptor beta chains below were found in one sample sequenced in a study of cytomegalovirus exposure and HLA in healthy donors. The PCR ran on 60 Vbeta and 13 Jbeta primers. TCRdb's table, derived via immunoSEQ multiplex PCR, lists solely in-frame clones and lacks some. The data show under 200,000 clones, 75% to 85% seen once. Sequenced sample: PBMCs. These receptors originate from a woman in her 50s in good health and CMV-seronegative.

In nucleotides, the CDR3 is TGTGCCAGCAGTTACTCGAAGAGCGGGAGGATCGGCGAGCAGTACTTC. It encodes CASSYSKSGRIGEQYF. The genes are TRBV6-5 and TRBJ2-7; 9 positions agree with TRBD2. With 0 bases clipped from V and 6 bases from J, the junction kept 9 bases outside the gene matches. CDR1 is MNHEY and CDR2 is SVGAGI in the germline V gene. The CDR3 consists of 16 residues.

The rearrangement joins TRBV6-6 to TRBJ2-3; 12 bases align to TRBD1. Looked up from germline, CDR1 is MNHNY and CDR2 is SVGAGI (reference sequence). V lost 5 bases and J lost 6; bases outside the gene matches: 6. There are 15 residues in the CDR3. This chain's CDR3 is CASSGRDRGLDTQYF. CDR3 in DNA: TGTGCCAGCAGTGGACGGGACAGGGGGCTGGATACGCAGTATTTT.

This clone was counted once. The chain uses TRBV6-5 and TRBJ2-3, with D hard to call. This CDR3 has 15 residues. Trimming pared 0 bases from V and 4 bases from J, leaving 11 bases between. Germline V gene lookup returns CDR1 MNHEY and CDR2 SVGAGI. CDR3 DNA: TGTGCCAGCAGTTACTCGGTGCGGTTAGCAGATACGCAGTATTTT. The encoded protein is CASSYSVRLADTQYF.

The V and J genes are TRBV19 and TRBJ1-5; 8 nucleotides line up with TRBD1. The CDR3 runs to 15 residues. Trimming cost V 6 bases and J 4 bases; bases outside gene matches: 8. Germline CDR1 LNHDA, CDR2 SQIVND (reference sequence). The CDR3 region has the DNA TGTGCCAGTAGGATCGACAGGGGTGGGAATCAGCCCCAGCATTTT. This translates into CASRIDRGGNQPQHF.

The chain employs TRBV27 and TRBJ2-2, with 7 bases fitting TRBD1. The germline V gene has CDR1 MNHEY and CDR2 SMNVEV (reference sequence). The V segment lost 4 bases and the J segment 0 bases; nucleotides outside the gene matches: 2. The CDR3 has 15 amino acids. CDR3 sequence (DNA): TGTGCCAGCAGTTACGACAGGGCGAACACCGGGGAGCTGTTTTTT. Protein product: CASSYDRANTGELFF.

The V gene is TRBV4-1, the J gene TRBJ1-4; 7 bases agree with TRBD1. The V segment lost 0 bases and the J segment 0 bases; nucleotides outside the gene matches: 1. The CDR3 covers 16 residues. The germline CDR1 and CDR2 sequences are MGHRA and YSYEKL. CDR3 sequence (DNA): TGCGCCAGCAGCCAAGAGACAGGGACAACTAATGAAAAACTGTTTTTT. Protein: CASSQETGTTNEKLFF.

The J gene is TRBJ1-4, the V gene TRBV7-9; tentative D call: TRBD1 (5 bases). The CDR3 spans 15 residues. The germline V and J ends were trimmed by 0 bases and 3 bases, with 8 bases remaining between them. Germline CDR1 and CDR2: SEHNR and FQNEAQ (reference sequence). CDR3 region: CASSLAQTANEKLFF. CDR3 bases: TGTGCCAGCAGCTTAGCGCAGACAGCTAATGAAAAACTGTTTTTT.

The V gene is TRBV6-1, the J gene TRBJ2-5; 8 nucleotides align to TRBD1. With V trimmed by 4 bases and J by 5 bases, 9 bases remained unmatched. From germline, CDR1 is MNHNS and CDR2 SASEGT. This CDR3 has 15 residues. The DNA of the CDR3 is TGTGCCAGCAGTGGTAACAGGGGGGATGGGGAGACCCAGTACTTC. It yields the protein CASSGNRGDGETQYF.

The chain employs TRBV19 and TRBJ1-1; the D gene is possibly TRBD1 (5 bases). CDR1 and CDR2 from the germline V gene are LNHDA and SQIVND (reference sequence). V was cut by 5 bases and J by 5 bases, with 15 bases left in between. The CDR3 length is 14 residues. In DNA, the CDR3 is TGTGCCAGTAGTCCAGGGCAGCCCTGGACTGAAGCTTTCTTT. Translation gives CASSPGQPWTEAFF. Full variable domain (missing parts from reference TRBV19 and TRBJ1-1): DGGITQSPKYLFRKEGQNVTLSCEQNLNHDAMYWYRQDPGQGLRLIYYSQIVNDFQKGDIAEGYSVSREKKESFPLTVTSAQKNPTAFYLCASSPGQPWTEAFFGQGTRLTVV.

The rearrangement links TRBV6-5 to TRBJ1-5; D may be TRBD1 (6 bases). Trimming cost V 6 bases and J 7 bases, with 16 bases left between them. Germline CDR1 is MNHEY and CDR2 is SVGAGI. The CDR3 sequence is 14 residues long. The CDR3 DNA is TGTGCCAGCAGCTTGAGGGGGTTGGGGCAGCCCCAGCATTTT. It encodes CASSLRGLGQPQHF.

The J gene is TRBJ2-2, the V gene TRBV5-4, with D possibly being TRBD1 (6 bases). The germline V gene encodes CDR1 SGHNT and CDR2 YYREEE (reference sequence). The length of the CDR3 is 15 residues. V lost 0 bases and J 3 bases, leaving 9 bases between the germline ends. The CDR3 protein is CASSLGGQYTGELFF. The CDR3 DNA follows: TGTGCCAGCAGCTTGGGAGGACAGTACACCGGGGAGCTGTTTTTT.

The chain couples TRBV27 to TRBJ1-5, with TRBD1 matching over 7 bases. CDR1 is MNHEY and CDR2 is SMNVEV in the germline V gene (reference sequence). Trimming cost V 6 bases and J 4 bases; bases outside gene matches: 9. The CDR3 runs to 15 residues. The CDR3 spells CASRPRGQSNQPQHF. CDR3 sequence (DNA): TGTGCCAGCAGACCGAGGGGACAGTCAAATCAGCCCCAGCATTTT.

The chain employs TRBV10-3 and TRBJ1-1, with 9 bases that match TRBD1. The germline V gene encodes CDR1 ENHRY and CDR2 SYGVKD. V was clipped by 6 bases and J by 11 bases; unmatched bases: 7. The CDR3 is 12 amino acids. The CDR3 is CAIRGQGDLAFF. The CDR3 nucleotides are TGTGCCATCAGGGGACAGGGCGATTTGGCTTTCTTT.

This chain joins TRBV7-8 and TRBJ2-3, with TRBD2 matching 12 bases. CDR3 size: 15 residues. CDR1 and CDR2 from the germline V gene are SGHVS and FQNEAQ. The V and J ends lost 5 bases and 5 bases, in that order; junction bases with no gene match: 5. CDR3 bases: TGTGCCAGCAGCAGACTAGCGGGAGCTGTAGATACGCAGTATTTT. It encodes CASSRLAGAVDTQYF.